Listed below are T cell receptor beta chains from one sample, sequenced in a study of blood T cells in healthy people across ages. MiXCR was run by TCRdb on the 5' RACE reads, yielding one entry per CDR3 protein. Seen here are 450,000 to 700,000 distinct CDR3 sequences, roughly 28% observed once, and the top ten hold around 20%. Sequencing input: blood. These receptors were obtained from a woman in her seventies in good health. Each CDR3 is given with its conserved first and last residue. The D gene is left open where the match is weak. The size entry is marked missing in some rows and otherwise reads once, few, many or a size class.

cdr3_aa | cdr3_nt | j_call | clone_size | d_call | v_call
CATSSEGSFTEAFF | TGTGCCACCAGCAGTGAAGGGAGTTTCACTGAAGCTTTCTTT | TRBJ1-1 | - | - | TRBV15
CASRTGPFEQFF | TGTGCCAGCAGAACCGGCCCTTTTGAGCAGTTCTTC | TRBJ2-1 | few | - | TRBV12-3/TRBV12-4
CASTREGDPYEQYF | TGCGCCAGCACCCGGGAAGGGGATCCCTACGAGCAGTACTTC | TRBJ2-7 | - | - | TRBV5-1
CASSQIVLAGGRGSGTQYF | TGTGCCAGCAGCCAGATCGTACTAGCGGGGGGCCGAGGGTCCGGAACCCAGTACTTC | TRBJ2-5 | few | TRBD2 | TRBV3-1
CASSLGDRTYEQYF | TGTGCCAGCAGCCTGGGGGACAGGACATACGAGCAGTACTTC | TRBJ2-7 | few | TRBD1 | TRBV7-2
CASSLTRLDTQYF | TGTGCCAGCAGCTTAACCAGGCTGGATACGCAGTATTTT | TRBJ2-3 | - | - | TRBV7-3
CASSSGLVGNIQYF | TGTGCCAGCAGCTCTGGTCTGGTGGGTAACATTCAGTACTTC | TRBJ2-4 | - | - | TRBV7-9
CASSPPGYRTDTQYF | TGTGCCAGCAGCCCCCCCGGCTACCGCACAGATACGCAGTATTTT | TRBJ2-3 | few | - | TRBV9
CAWQTSGGGTQYF | TGTGCCTGGCAGACTAGTGGGGGGGGGACCCAGTACTTC | TRBJ2-5 | - | TRBD2 | TRBV30
CASSGGLAANEQFF | TGTGCCAGCAGTGGAGGACTAGCGGCGAATGAGCAGTTCTTC | TRBJ2-1 | - | TRBD2 | TRBV6-4
CSALLGSSEQFF | TGCAGTGCTCTTTTGGGGTCCAGTGAGCAGTTCTTC | TRBJ2-1 | few | - | TRBV20-1
CASSQDRSISTDTQYF | TGCGCCAGCAGCCAAGATCGGAGCATTAGCACAGATACGCAGTATTTT | TRBJ2-3 | - | - | TRBV4-1
CASRPGPTGTIQYF | TGTGCCAGCAGACCGGGACCCACGGGGACCATTCAGTACTTC | TRBJ2-4 | few | - | TRBV7-2
CSGRGLAGGQETQYF | TGCAGCGGACGGGGACTAGCGGGGGGCCAAGAGACCCAGTACTTC | TRBJ2-5 | few | TRBD2 | TRBV20-1
CASSPNRGFNNQPQHF | TGTGCCAGCAGTCCCAACAGGGGGTTCAATAATCAGCCCCAGCATTTT | TRBJ1-5 | many | TRBD1 | TRBV27
CASSLGQGGNSPLHF | TGCGCCAGCAGCTTGGGACAGGGTGGGAATTCACCCCTCCACTTT | TRBJ1-6 | few | TRBD1 | TRBV5-1
CASSHQDRGAAGRENIQYF | TGTGCCAGCAGCCATCAGGACCGGGGTGCGGCGGGGCGCGAAAACATTCAGTACTTC | TRBJ2-4 | - | - | TRBV4-2
CASSPDLFAKNIQYF | TGTGCCAGCAGTCCCGATCTGTTCGCCAAAAACATTCAGTACTTC | TRBJ2-4 | - | - | TRBV6-6
CATSRDGQQGAKNIQYF | TGTGCCACCAGCAGAGATGGGCAACAAGGGGCCAAAAACATTCAGTACTTC | TRBJ2-4 | many | - | TRBV15
CASSQNSLYGYTF | TGTGCCAGCAGCCAAAACAGCCTTTATGGCTACACCTTC | TRBJ1-2 | few | - | TRBV3-1